Listed here is a single T cell receptor (beta chain). What it binds is not known. Although they were nominally healthy when sampled, donors likely had unrecorded immune exposures. Use of 60 Vbeta and 13 Jbeta primers characterized the PCR. The repertoire was sequenced with immunoSEQ multiplex PCR; TCRdb's copy has only in-frame clones and lacks some. The sample includes roughly 120,000 clones, 73% of them seen just once. This sample was included in a study of cytomegalovirus exposure and HLA in healthy donors. Findings of the study overall: Later analysis identified a missense DCLRE1C variant that was linked to TCR beta V- and J-gene trimming. There was a cluster of highly shared sequence variants that was likely a sequencing artifact. Usually a TCR sequence was rare, but some public TCRs were found in many donors.

The sequence was collected from a man between 60 and 75 years old in good health and CMV-seropositive. The specimen was PBMCs.

The CDR3 nucleotides are TGTGCCAGCAGTGAGAGACTAGCTGGGGCCAACGTCCTGACTTTC. It specifies CASSERLAGANVLTF. This sequence joins TRBV2 and TRBJ2-6; tentative D call: TRBD2 (6 bases). V was clipped by 3 bases and J by 2 bases, with 8 bases between them. The CDR3 has 15 residues. Germline V gene data show CDR1 as SNHLY and CDR2 as FYNNEI.